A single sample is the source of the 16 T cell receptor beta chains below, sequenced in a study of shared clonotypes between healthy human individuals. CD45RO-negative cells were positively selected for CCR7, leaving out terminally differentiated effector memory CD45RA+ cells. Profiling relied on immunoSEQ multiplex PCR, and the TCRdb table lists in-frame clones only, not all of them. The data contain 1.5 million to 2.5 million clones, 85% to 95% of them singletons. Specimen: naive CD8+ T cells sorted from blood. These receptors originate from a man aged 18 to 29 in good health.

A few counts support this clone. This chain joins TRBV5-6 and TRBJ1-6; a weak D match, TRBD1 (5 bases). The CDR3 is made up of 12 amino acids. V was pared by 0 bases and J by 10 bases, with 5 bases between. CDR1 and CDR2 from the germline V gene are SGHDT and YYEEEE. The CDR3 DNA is TGTGCCAGCAGCTTGGGGACATCACCCCTCCACTTT. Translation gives CASSLGTSPLHF.

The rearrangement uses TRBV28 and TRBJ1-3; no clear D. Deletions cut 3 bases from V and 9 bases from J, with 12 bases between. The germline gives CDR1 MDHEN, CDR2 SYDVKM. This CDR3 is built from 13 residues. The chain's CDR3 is CASSFRLHGTIYF. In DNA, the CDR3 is TGTGCCAGCAGTTTCCGTCTGCACGGCACCATATATTTT.

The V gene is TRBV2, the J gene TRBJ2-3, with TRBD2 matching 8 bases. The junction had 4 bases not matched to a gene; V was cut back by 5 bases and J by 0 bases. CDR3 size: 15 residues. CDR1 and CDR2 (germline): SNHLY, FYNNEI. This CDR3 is CASSRRGGSTDTQYF. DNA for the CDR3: TGTGCCAGCAGTCGACGCGGGGGGAGCACAGATACGCAGTATTTT.

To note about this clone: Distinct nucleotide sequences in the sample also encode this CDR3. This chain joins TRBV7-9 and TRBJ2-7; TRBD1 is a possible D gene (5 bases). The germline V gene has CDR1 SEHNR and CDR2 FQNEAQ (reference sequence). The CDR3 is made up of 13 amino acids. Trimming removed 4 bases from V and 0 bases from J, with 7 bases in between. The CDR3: CASSSTDSYEQYF. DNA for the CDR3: TGTGCCAGCAGCTCGACAGACTCCTACGAGCAGTACTTC. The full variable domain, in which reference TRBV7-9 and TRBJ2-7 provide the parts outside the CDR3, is DTGVSQNPRHKITKRGQNVTFRCDPISEHNRLYWYRQTLGQGPEFLTYFQNEAQLEKSRLLSDRFSAERPKGSFSTLEIQRTEQGDSAMYLCASSSTDSYEQYFGPGTRLTVT.

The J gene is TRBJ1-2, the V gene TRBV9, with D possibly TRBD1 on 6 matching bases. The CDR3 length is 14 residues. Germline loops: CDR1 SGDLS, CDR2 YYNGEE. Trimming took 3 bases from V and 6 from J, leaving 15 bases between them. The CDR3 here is CASSGSLGGDGYTF. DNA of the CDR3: TGTGCCAGCAGCGGCAGTCTGGGGGGCGATGGCTACACCTTC. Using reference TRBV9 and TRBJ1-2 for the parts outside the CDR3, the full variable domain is DSGVTQTPKHLITATGQRVTLRCSPRSGDLSVYWYQQSLDQGLQFLIQYYNGEERAKGNILERFSAQQFPDLHSELNLSSLELGDSALYFCASSGSLGGDGYTFGSGTRLTVV.

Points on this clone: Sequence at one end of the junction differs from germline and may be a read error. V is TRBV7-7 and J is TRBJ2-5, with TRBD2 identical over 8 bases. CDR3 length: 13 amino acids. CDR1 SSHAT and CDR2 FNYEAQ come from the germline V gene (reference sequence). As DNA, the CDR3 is TGTGCTAGCAGCTTCCAGCGGGGGGAGACCCAGTACTTC. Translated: CASSFQRGETQYF.

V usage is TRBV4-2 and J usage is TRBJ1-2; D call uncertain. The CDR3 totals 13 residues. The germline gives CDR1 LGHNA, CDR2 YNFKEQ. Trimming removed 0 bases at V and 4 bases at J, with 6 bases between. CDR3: CASSQDLVYGYTF. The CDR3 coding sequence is TGTGCCAGCAGCCAAGATCTGGTCTATGGCTACACCTTC.

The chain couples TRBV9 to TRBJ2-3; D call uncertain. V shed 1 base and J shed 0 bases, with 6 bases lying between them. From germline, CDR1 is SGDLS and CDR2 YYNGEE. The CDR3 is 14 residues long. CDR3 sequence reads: CASSVRISTDTQYF. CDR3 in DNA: TGTGCCAGCAGCGTAAGGATAAGCACAGATACGCAGTATTTT.

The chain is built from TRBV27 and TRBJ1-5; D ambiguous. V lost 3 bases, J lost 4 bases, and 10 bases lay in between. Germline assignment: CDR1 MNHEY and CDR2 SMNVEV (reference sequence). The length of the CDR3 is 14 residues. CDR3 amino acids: CASSFSRDNQPQHF. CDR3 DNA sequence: TGTGCCAGCAGTTTCTCGCGGGATAATCAGCCCCAGCATTTT.

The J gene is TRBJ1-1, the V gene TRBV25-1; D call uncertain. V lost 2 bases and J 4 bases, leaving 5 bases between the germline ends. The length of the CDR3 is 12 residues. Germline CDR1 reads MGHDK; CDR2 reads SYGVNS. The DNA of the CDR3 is TGTGCCAGCAGTGAAGACTCCACTGAAGCTTTCTTT. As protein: CASSEDSTEAFF.

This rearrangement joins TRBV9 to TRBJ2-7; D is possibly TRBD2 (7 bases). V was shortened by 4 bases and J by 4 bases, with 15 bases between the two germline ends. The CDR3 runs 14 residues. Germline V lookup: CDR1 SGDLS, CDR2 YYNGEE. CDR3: CASSPRGGGYEQYF. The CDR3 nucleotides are TGTGCCAGCAGCCCGAGGGGGGGCGGTTACGAGCAGTACTTC.

The CDR3: CASSFGTASSTDTQYF. CDR3 DNA sequence: TGTGCCAGCAGTTTTGGGACAGCATCTAGCACAGATACGCAGTATTTT. This chain uses TRBV27 with TRBJ2-3, with 7 positions matching TRBD1. V was clipped by 3 bases and J by 0 bases; unmatched bases: 6. This CDR3 is 16 amino acids long. The germline gives CDR1 MNHEY, CDR2 SMNVEV (reference sequence).

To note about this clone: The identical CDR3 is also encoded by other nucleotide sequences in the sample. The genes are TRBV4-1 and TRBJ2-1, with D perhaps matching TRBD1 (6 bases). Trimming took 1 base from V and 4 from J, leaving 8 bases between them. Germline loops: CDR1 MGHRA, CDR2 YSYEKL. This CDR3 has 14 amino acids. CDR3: CASSQVGQYNEQFF. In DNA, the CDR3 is TGCGCCAGCAGCCAAGTCGGACAGTACAATGAGCAGTTCTTC.

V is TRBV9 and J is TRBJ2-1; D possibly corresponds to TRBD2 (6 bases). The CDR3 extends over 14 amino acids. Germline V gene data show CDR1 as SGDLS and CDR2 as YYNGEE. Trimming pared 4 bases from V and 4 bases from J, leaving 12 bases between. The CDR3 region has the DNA TGTGCCAGCAGCCCCATAGCGGAGTACAATGAGCAGTTCTTC. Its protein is CASSPIAEYNEQFF.

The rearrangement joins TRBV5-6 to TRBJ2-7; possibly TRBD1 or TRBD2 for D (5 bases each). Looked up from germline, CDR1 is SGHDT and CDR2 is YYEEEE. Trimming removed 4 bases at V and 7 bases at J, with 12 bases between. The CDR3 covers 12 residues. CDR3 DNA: TGTGCCAGCAGCCTAGGGACCGAGGAGCAGTACTTC. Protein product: CASSLGTEEQYF.

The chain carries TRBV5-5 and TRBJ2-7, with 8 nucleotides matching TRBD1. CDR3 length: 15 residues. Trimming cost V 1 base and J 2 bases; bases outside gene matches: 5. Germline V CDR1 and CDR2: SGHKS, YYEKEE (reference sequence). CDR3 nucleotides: TGTGCCAGCAGCTTGTGGGAGACAGGGGCCTACGAGCAGTACTTC. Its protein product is CASSLWETGAYEQYF.